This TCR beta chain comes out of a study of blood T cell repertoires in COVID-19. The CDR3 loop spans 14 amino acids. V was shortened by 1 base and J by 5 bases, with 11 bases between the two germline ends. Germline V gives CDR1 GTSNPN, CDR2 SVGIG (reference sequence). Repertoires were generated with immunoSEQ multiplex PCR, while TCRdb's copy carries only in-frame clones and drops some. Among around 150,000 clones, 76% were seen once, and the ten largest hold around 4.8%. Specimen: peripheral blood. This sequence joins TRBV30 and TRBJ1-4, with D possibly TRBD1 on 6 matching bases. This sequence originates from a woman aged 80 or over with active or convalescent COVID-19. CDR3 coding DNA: TGTGCCTGGAGTGGCGGACAGCCAAATGAAAAACTGTTTTTT. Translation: CAWSGGQPNEKLFF.